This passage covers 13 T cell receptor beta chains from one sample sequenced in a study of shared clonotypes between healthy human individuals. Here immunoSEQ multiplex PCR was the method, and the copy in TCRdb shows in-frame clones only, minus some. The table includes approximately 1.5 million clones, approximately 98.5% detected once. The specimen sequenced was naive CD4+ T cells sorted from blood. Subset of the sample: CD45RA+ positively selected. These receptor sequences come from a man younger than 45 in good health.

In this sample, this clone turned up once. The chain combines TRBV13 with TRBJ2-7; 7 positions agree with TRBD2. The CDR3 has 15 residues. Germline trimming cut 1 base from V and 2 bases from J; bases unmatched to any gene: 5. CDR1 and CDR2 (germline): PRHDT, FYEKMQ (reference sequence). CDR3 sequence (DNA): TGTGCCAGCAGCTTAGCCCCTAGCGGAACCTACGAGCAGTACTTC. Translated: CASSLAPSGTYEQYF.

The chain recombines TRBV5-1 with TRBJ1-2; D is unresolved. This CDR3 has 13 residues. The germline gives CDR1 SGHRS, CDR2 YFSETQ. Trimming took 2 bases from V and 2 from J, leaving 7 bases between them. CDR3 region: CASSFNENYGYTF. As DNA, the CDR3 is TGCGCCAGCAGCTTCAACGAGAACTATGGCTACACCTTC.

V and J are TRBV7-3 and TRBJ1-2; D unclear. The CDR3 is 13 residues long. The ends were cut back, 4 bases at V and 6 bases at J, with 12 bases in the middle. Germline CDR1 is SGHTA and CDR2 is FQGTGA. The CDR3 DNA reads TGTGCCAGCAGCTCCCGAAATCAGGATGGCTACACCTTC. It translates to CASSSRNQDGYTF.

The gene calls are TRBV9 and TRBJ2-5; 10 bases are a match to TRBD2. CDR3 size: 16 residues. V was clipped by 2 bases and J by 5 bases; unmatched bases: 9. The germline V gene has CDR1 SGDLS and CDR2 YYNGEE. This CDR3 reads CASSVKPSGSLETQYF. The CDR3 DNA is TGTGCCAGCAGCGTTAAGCCTAGCGGGAGTCTGGAGACCCAGTACTTC.

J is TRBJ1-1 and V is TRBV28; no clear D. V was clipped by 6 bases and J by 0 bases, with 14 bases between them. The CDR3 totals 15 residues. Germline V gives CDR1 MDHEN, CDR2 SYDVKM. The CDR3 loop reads CASSPQVGLNTEAFF. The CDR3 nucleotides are TGTGCCAGCAGCCCCCAAGTGGGGTTGAACACTGAAGCTTTCTTT.

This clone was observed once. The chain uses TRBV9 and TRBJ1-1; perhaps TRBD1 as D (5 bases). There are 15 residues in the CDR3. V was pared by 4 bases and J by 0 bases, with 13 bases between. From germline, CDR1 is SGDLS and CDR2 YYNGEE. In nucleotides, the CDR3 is TGTGCCAGCAGCACCCGGGGGGATTTGAACACTGAAGCTTTCTTT. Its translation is CASSTRGDLNTEAFF.

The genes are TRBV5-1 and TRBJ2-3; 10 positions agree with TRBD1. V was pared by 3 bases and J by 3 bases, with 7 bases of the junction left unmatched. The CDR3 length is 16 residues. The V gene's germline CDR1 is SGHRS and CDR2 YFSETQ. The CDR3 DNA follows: TGCGCCAGCAGCTCATGGACAGGGGGAAAAACAGATACGCAGTATTTT. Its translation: CASSSWTGGKTDTQYF.

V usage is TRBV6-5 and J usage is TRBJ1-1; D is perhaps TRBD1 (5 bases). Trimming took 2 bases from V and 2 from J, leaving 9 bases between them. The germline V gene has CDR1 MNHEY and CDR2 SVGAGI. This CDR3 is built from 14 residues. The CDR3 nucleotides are TGTGCCAGCAGTTACCAGGGCGCAAACACTGAAGCTTTCTTT. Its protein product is CASSYQGANTEAFF.

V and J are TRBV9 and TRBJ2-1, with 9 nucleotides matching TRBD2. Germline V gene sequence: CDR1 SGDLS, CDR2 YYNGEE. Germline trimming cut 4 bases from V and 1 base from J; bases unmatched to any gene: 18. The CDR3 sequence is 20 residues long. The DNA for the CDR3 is TGTGCCAGCAGCCCCCATGCCGGCCTGGCTAGCGGGACTTCCTACAATGAGCAGTTCTTC. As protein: CASSPHAGLASGTSYNEQFF.

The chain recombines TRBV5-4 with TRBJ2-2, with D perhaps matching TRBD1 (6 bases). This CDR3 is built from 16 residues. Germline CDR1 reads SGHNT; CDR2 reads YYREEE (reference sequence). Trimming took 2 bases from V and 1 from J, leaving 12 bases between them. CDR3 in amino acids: CASSFVPGQNTGELFF. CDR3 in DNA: TGTGCCAGCAGCTTCGTCCCGGGACAGAACACCGGGGAGCTGTTTTTT. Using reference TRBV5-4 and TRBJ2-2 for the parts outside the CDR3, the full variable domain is ETGVTQSPTHLIKTRGQQVTLRCSSQSGHNTVSWYQQALGQGPQFIFQYYREEENGRGNFPPRFSGLQFPNYSSELNVNALELDDSALYLCASSFVPGQNTGELFFGEGSRLTVL.

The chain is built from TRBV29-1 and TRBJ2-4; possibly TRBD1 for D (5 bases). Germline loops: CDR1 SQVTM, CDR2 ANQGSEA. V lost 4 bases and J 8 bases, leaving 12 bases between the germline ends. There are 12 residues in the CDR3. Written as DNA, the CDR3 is TGCAGCGTTGTTGCAGGGATTGACATTCAGTACTTC. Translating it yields CSVVAGIDIQYF.

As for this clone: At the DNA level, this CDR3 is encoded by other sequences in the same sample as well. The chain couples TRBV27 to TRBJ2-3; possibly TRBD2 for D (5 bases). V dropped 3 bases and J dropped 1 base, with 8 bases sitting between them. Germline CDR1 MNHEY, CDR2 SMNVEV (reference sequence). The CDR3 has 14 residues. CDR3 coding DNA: TGTGCCAGCAGTTTGCTAGCAGGCACAGATACGCAGTATTTT. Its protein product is CASSLLAGTDTQYF.

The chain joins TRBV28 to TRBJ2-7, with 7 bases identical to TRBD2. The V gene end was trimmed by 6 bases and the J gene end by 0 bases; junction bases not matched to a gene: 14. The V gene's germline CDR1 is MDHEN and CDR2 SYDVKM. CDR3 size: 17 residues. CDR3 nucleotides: TGTGCCAGCAGCTCCCCCGTTCTAGCGGCAAGCTCCTACGAGCAGTACTTC. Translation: CASSSPVLAASSYEQYF. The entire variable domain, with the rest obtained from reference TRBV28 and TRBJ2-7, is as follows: DVKVTQSSRYLVKRTGEKVFLECVQDMDHENMFWYRQDPGLGLRLIYFSYDVKMKEKGDIPEGYSVSREKKERFSLILESASTNQTSMYLCASSSPVLAASSYEQYFGPGTRLTVT.